This T cell receptor beta chain was identified during a study of naive and memory T cell subsets. Findings and limits, study-wide: In CD4 and CD8 cells, diversity dropped from naive through EMRA. Naive and memory subsets had different power law exponents for TCR abundance.

In germline, CDR1 is SGHKS, CDR2 YYEKEE (reference sequence). CDR3 length: 12 amino acids. Trimming left V 1 base short and J 3 bases short, with 5 bases between. A remark on this clonotype: Its antigen is still unknown.

Four subsets defined by CD45RA and CD27 were sorted after CD3, CD4, CD8 and live/dead staining. An equimolar mix of two oligonucleotides served as the beta constant-region primer for TRBC1 and TRBC2. TCRdb recomputed calls from the UMI-ligation and nested PCR reads with MiXCR, one row per CDR3 protein. The table lists some 100,000 distinct CDR3 sequences, 6% to 7.5% of them singletons. Sample: central memory CD4+ T cells from blood. The rearrangement links TRBV5-5 to TRBJ2-7; D uncertain. This clonotype originated in a human donor in good health. CDR3: CASSLYFYEQYF. The CDR3 DNA reads as TGTGCCAGCAGCTTGTATTTCTACGAGCAGTACTTC.